The rows below give T cell receptor beta chains drawn from one sample of a study of Ad26.COV2.S vaccination and SARS-CoV-2 variants. Here immunoSEQ multiplex PCR was the method, and the copy in TCRdb shows in-frame clones only, minus some. The sample lists over 400,000 clones, roughly 87% occurring once. The starting material was peripheral blood, obtained in a trial of Ad26.COV2.S vaccine versus placebo. The receptors here all came from a person between 18 and 65 years old who received the Ad26.COV2.S COVID-19 vaccine or a placebo. The CDR3 runs from the conserved cysteine through the conserved F or W.

V gene	CDR3 protein
TRBV6-5	CASRAGHLSGNTIYF
TRBV4-3	CASSQDRGPKDNEKLFF
TRBV2	CASSELGANTGELFF
TRBV19	CASSTTGADTQYF
TRBV2	CASSEDLDLSPEAFF
TRBV2	CASTRKARDEKLFF
TRBV9	CASSDNRGAPSGELFF
TRBV7-8	CASSDAGGLYTGELFF
TRBV6-1	CASSEWANMNTEAFF
TRBV3-1/TRBV3-2	CASSQDWAAQETQYF
TRBV7-8	CASSLYGAGYTF
TRBV5-4	CASSSPGLAEGGDTQYF
TRBV6-6	CATRGRIYPMNTEAFF
TRBV5-1	CASSLSRGAKNIQYF
TRBV18	CASSPPGNWNTGELFF
TRBV5-4	CASSAGNSGANVLTF
TRBV11-1	CASSSHRGTNTEAFF
TRBV13	CASSGAGTTYEQYF
TRBV12-3/TRBV12-4	CASRLNREETQYF
TRBV28	CASINSGFTEAFF
TRBV6-1	CASSDPTPGDREQFF
TRBV24-1	CATSYGDSYYGYTF
TRBV19	CASSIAPGGYYGYTF
TRBV28	CASSFAGELFF
TRBV6-6	CASSPHDRYTGELFF
TRBV6-5	CASSPGQDWSPLHF
TRBV5-4	CASSPDDGFSTDTQYF
TRBV11-2	CASSLTQGASEAFF
TRBV6-5	CASSQQGAGGNTIYF